The sequence of this TCR beta chain was determined in a study of tumor-infiltrating lymphocytes in primary liver carcinoma. At the level of the study: The patients had histopathologically diagnosed primary liver carcinoma, and their disease was treated by surgical resection. Those enrolled were patients of both sexes, who were aged 30 to 69 years.

They got blood RNA out of unsorted whole blood and also pulled out germline DNA. The researchers drew about 4 milliliters of peripheral blood before surgery. General observations from the study: Tumors significantly exceeded blood in top-250-clone fraction (p = 0.039).

Germline V gene sequence: CDR1 LGHNA, CDR2 YNFKEQ. The CDR3 extends over 17 amino acids. Researchers generated TCR beta cDNA from around 510 ng of total RNA, relying on a constant-region primer. A slightly modified ARM-PCR protocol with three nested multiplex PCR rounds produced these TCR beta libraries. For approximately 11 cycles apiece, the opening two PCR rounds ran with TRBV1-TRBV30 forward primers and a C-beta reverse primer. TCRdb reprocessed the multiplex PCR reads via MiXCR and lists one record per CDR3 protein. The data show 330,000 or so distinct CDR3 sequences, roughly two thirds seen once. Comments on this clonotype: The antigen remains unidentified. One end of the junction does not line up with germline, which may come from a read error.

The TCR comes from a man in his forties with primary liver carcinoma and hepatitis B virus infection. The V and J genes are TRBV4-2 and TRBJ2-1; D not certain. The specimen was peripheral blood. The CDR3 is CASSQVTNGNGRNEQFF. CDR3 nucleotides: TGTGCAAGCAGCCAAGTTACTAATGGGAACGGTAGGAATGAGCAGTTCTTC.